This T cell receptor (beta chain) is from a study of blood T cell repertoires in COVID-19. Study overall: There were acute and convalescent COVID-19 samples, and they came from the United States, Italy and Spain.

In germline, CDR1 is MNHEY, CDR2 SMNVEV (reference sequence). CDR3 size: 16 residues. J was trimmed by 2 bases and V by 5 bases; bases with no gene match: 6. In the original workflow: Amplifying reference gene primers gave estimates of nucleated cell counts. Libraries were prepared by immunoSEQ multiplex PCR; TCRdb keeps only in-frame clonotypes and omits some of them. The V and J calls and the clone size are those of that table, but D and trimming were determined from the DNA. The sample holds just over 300,000 clones, roughly 90% seen once. The study assigned cohorts using participant-reported clinical history.

Sequencing was done on a sample of PBMCs or T cells enriched from blood (not recorded which). The chain employs TRBV27 and TRBJ1-5, with 10 bases lining up with TRBD1. This TCR was recovered from a woman younger than 35 with acute COVID-19. For the CDR3, the DNA is TGTGCCAGCAGTCCCTCCGGGACAGGGGGCAATCAGCCCCAGCATTTT. Its protein product is CASSPSGTGGNQPQHF.